The 12 T cell receptor beta chains below come from one sample, sequenced in a study of blood T cell repertoires in COVID-19. This table comes from immunoSEQ multiplex PCR, and its TCRdb copy is limited to in-frame clones, with some not included. The sample comprises around 140,000 clones, roughly four fifths of which are singletons, and roughly 8.6% rests with the top ten. The sample comprised peripheral blood. The receptors shown here come from a woman between 50 and 59 years old with active or convalescent COVID-19.

This sequence joins TRBV7-8 and TRBJ1-5; the D gene is possibly TRBD1 (6 bases). The CDR3 extends over 18 amino acids. The germline CDR1 and CDR2 sequences are SGHVS and FQNEAQ. With 5 bases removed from V and 0 bases from J, the gap between germline ends came to 20 bases. The CDR3 here is CASSPTLRQEFSNQPQHF. The CDR3 region has the DNA TGTGCCAGCAGCCCCACGTTAAGACAGGAATTTAGCAATCAGCCCCAGCATTTT. Variable domain in full (rest from reference TRBV7-8 and TRBJ1-5): GAGVSQSPRYKVAKRGQDVALRCDPISGHVSLFWYQQALGQGPEFLTYFQNEAQLDKSGLPSDRFFAERPEGSVSTLKIQRTQQEDSAVYLCASSPTLRQEFSNQPQHFGDGTRLSIL.

The rearrangement uses TRBV28 and TRBJ1-5; D is perhaps TRBD1 (6 bases). CDR3 length equals 13 residues. V was cut by 5 bases and J by 4 bases, with 9 bases left in between. Germline V CDR1 and CDR2: MDHEN, SYDVKM. Here the CDR3 reads CASSRQANQPQHF. DNA of the CDR3: TGTGCCAGCAGTCGACAGGCTAATCAGCCCCAGCATTTT.

This sequence joins TRBV4-3 and TRBJ2-5; 9 bases line up with TRBD2. The CDR3 runs 17 residues. The germline CDR1 and CDR2 sequences are LGHNA and YSLEER. With V trimmed by 1 base and J by 2 bases, 8 bases remained unmatched. For the CDR3, the DNA is TGCGCCAGCAGCCAAGGCGGTGGTAGCGGGGGACAAGAGACCCAGTACTTC. Encoded protein: CASSQGGGSGGQETQYF.

The chain recombines TRBV2 with TRBJ1-2; TRBD1 matches 8 bases. The CDR3 contains 15 residues. The junction had 10 bases not matched to a gene; V was cut back by 3 bases and J by 7 bases. Germline CDR1 is SNHLY and CDR2 is FYNNEI. In DNA, the CDR3 is TGTGCCAGCAGTGATACCGGGACAGGTATTGGTGGCTACACCTTC. Translating gives CASSDTGTGIGGYTF.

This clone was recorded a few times. The V gene is TRBV30, the J gene TRBJ1-5; D may be TRBD1 (6 bases). V shed 2 bases and J shed 6 bases, with 17 bases lying between them. This CDR3 has 15 amino acids. CDR1 and CDR2 (germline): GTSNPN, SVGIG (reference sequence). The CDR3 DNA reads as TGTGCCTGGAGTACGGGAACAGGGACGAGTCAGCCCCAGCATTTT. Encoded protein: CAWSTGTGTSQPQHF.

This chain joins TRBV28 and TRBJ1-4, with D possibly TRBD1 on 5 matching bases. The V and J ends lost 6 bases and 0 bases respectively, with 8 bases between them. Germline values: CDR1 MDHEN, CDR2 SYDVKM. The CDR3 has 14 residues. CDR3 sequence: CASRGQPTNEKLFF. CDR3 sequence (DNA): TGTGCCAGCAGAGGACAACCAACTAATGAAAAACTGTTTTTT.

V is TRBV6-5 and J is TRBJ2-1, with D maybe TRBD2 (7 bases). The CDR3 totals 13 residues. Germline CDR1 MNHEY, CDR2 SVGAGI. V dropped 3 bases and J dropped 8 bases, with 11 bases sitting between them. The CDR3 reads CASSYAGADEQFF. In nucleotides, the CDR3 is TGTGCCAGCAGTTATGCGGGGGCCGATGAGCAGTTCTTC.

V gene TRBV7-2 combines with J gene TRBJ2-1; 13 bases are shared with TRBD2. V was pared by 2 bases and J by 5 bases, with 6 bases of the junction left unmatched. Germline V gene lookup returns CDR1 SGHTA and CDR2 FQGNSA. The CDR3 runs 17 residues. CDR3 nucleotide sequence: TGTGCCAGCAGCTTACCCGGACTAGCGGGAGCCCACAATGAGCAGTTCTTC. This translates into CASSLPGLAGAHNEQFF. Complete variable domain (other parts from reference TRBV7-2 and TRBJ2-1): GAGVSQSPSNKVTEKGKDVELRCDPISGHTALYWYRQSLGQGLEFLIYFQGNSAPDKSGLPSDRFSAERTGGSVSTLTIQRTQQEDSAVYLCASSLPGLAGAHNEQFFGPGTRLTVL.

The CDR3 sequence: CAWRGASGYTF. CDR3 DNA sequence: TGTGCCTGGAGGGGAGCTAGTGGCTACACCTTC. The genes are TRBV30 and TRBJ1-2, with no clear D. This CDR3 has 11 residues. V shed 3 bases and J shed 7 bases, with 9 bases lying between them. The germline gives CDR1 GTSNPN, CDR2 SVGIG (reference sequence).

V and J are TRBV11-2 and TRBJ2-7; D may be TRBD2 (5 bases). Germline V lookup: CDR1 SGHAT, CDR2 FQNNGV. The length of the CDR3 is 13 residues. The V end was cut by 0 bases, the J end by 4 bases, with 7 bases between. The CDR3, as DNA: TGTGCCAGCAGCTTAGACGGGATGTACGAGCAGTACTTC. Translating it yields CASSLDGMYEQYF.

In this sample, this clone turned up a few times. V usage is TRBV6-1 and J usage is TRBJ1-2; D is unclear. The CDR3 runs to 13 residues. V was pared by 2 bases and J by 5 bases, with 9 bases between. CDR1 MNHNS and CDR2 SASEGT come from the germline V gene. The CDR3 loop reads CASSESFGYGYTF. The CDR3 coding sequence is TGTGCCAGCAGTGAAAGTTTCGGGTATGGCTACACCTTC.

This clone was seen a handful of times. The chain uses TRBV30 and TRBJ1-1; the match to TRBD1 covers 11 bases. J gave up 12 bases and V 1 base, and 7 bases lay outside the gene matches. The CDR3 has 13 amino acids. CDR1 GTSNPN and CDR2 SVGIG come from the germline V gene (reference sequence). CDR3: CAWSGWDRGLTFF. The CDR3 bases are TGTGCCTGGAGTGGTTGGGACAGGGGGTTAACTTTCTTT.